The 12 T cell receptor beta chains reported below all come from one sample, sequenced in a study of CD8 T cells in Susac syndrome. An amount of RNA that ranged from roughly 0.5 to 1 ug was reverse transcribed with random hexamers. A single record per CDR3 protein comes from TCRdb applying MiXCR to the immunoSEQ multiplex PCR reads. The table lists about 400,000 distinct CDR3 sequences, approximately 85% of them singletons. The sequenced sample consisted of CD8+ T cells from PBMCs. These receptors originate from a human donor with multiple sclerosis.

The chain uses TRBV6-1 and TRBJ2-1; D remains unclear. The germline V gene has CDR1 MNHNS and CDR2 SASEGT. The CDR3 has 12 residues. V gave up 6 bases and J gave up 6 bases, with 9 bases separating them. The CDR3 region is CASRSHSNEQFF. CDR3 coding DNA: TGTGCCAGCAGGTCGCACAGCAATGAGCAGTTCTTC.

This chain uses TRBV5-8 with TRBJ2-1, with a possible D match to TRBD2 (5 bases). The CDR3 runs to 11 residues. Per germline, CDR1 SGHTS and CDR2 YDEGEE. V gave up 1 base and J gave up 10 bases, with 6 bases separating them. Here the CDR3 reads CASSLKREQFF. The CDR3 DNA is TGTGCCAGCAGCTTGAAGCGGGAGCAGTTCTTC.

Written as DNA, the CDR3 is TGTGCCAGCAGCCAAGCCCTAGCGGGAGTGTACGAGCAGTACTTC. Amino acids: CASSQALAGVYEQYF. The rearrangement uses TRBV4-2 and TRBJ2-7; 10 nucleotides align to TRBD2. With 1 base clipped from V and 4 bases from J, the junction kept 4 bases outside the gene matches. CDR1 is LGHNA, CDR2 YNFKEQ, per germline. The CDR3 has 15 amino acids.

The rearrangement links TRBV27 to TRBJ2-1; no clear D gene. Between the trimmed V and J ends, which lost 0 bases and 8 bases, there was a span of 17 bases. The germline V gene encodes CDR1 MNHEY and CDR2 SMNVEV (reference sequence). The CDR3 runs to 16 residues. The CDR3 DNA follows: TGTGCCAGCAGTTTATCTATCGGAGAGCTCAGCGATGAGCAGTTCTTC. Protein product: CASSLSIGELSDEQFF.

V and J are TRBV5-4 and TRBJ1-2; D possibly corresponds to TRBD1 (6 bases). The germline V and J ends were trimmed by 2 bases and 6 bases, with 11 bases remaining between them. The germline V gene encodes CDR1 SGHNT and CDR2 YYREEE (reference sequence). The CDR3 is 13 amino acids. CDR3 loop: CASSFWPGDGYTF. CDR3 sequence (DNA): TGTGCCAGCAGCTTCTGGCCAGGGGATGGCTACACCTTC.

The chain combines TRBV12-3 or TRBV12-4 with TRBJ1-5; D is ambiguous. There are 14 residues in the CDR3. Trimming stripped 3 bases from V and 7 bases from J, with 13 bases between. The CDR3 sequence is CASSFGRSRQPQHF. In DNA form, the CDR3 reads TGTGCCAGCAGTTTTGGCAGGTCGAGGCAGCCCCAGCATTTT.

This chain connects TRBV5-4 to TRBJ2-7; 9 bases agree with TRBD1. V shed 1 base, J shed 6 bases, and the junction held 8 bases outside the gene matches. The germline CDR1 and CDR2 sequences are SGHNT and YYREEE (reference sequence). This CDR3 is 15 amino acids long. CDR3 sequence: CASSLRGQGTFEQYF. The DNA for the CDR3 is TGTGCCAGCAGCTTGAGGGGACAGGGTACCTTCGAGCAGTACTTC.

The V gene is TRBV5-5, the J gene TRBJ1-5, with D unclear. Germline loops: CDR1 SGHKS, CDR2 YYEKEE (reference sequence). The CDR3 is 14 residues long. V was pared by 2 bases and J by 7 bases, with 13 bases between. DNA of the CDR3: TGTGCCAGCAGCTTCCAAGGAGTTGGGCAGCCCCAGCATTTT. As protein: CASSFQGVGQPQHF.

In nucleotides, the CDR3 is TGTGCCATCAGGACTGATACCGGGGAGCTGTTTTTT. This translates into CAIRTDTGELFF. J is TRBJ2-2 and V is TRBV10-3; D is unclear. Per the germline V gene, CDR1 is ENHRY and CDR2 is SYGVKD. The CDR3 has 12 residues. Trimming removed 6 bases from V and 5 bases from J, with 7 bases in between.

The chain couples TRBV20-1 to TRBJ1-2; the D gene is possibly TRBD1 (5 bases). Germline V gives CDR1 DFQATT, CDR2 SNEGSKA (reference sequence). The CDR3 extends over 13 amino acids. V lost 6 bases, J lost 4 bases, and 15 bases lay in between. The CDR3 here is CSAQRGNGYGYTF. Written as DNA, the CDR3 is TGCAGTGCGCAGCGGGGGAATGGCTATGGCTACACCTTC.

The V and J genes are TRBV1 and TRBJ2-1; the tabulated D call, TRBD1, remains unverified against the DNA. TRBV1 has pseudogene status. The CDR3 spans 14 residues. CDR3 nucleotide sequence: TGCACCAGCAGCCATCCGAACAGGGTCAATGAGCAGTTCTTC. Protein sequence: CTSSHPNRVNEQFF.

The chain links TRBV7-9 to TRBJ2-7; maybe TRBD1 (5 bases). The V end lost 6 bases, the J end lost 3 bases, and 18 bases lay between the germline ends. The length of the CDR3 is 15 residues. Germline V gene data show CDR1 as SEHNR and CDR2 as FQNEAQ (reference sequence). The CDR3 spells CASSPEQGLFYEQYF. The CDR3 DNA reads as TGTGCCAGCAGTCCCGAGCAGGGTTTGTTCTACGAGCAGTACTTC. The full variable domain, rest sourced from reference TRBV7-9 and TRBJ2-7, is DTGVSQNPRHKITKRGQNVTFRCDPISEHNRLYWYRQTLGQGPEFLTYFQNEAQLEKSRLLSDRFSAERPKGSFSTLEIQRTEQGDSAMYLCASSPEQGLFYEQYFGPGTRLTVT.